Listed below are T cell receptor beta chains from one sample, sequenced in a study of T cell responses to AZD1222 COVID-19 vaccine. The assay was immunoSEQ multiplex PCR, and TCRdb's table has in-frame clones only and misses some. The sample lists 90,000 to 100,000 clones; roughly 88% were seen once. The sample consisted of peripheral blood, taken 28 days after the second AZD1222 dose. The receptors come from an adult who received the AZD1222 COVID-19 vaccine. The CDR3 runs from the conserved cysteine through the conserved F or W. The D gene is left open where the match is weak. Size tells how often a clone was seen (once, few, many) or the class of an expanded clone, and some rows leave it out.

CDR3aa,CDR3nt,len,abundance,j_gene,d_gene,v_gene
CASSYSIGGSNTQYF,TGTGCCAGCAGTTACTCGATAGGCGGGAGTAACACGCAGTATTTT,15,-,TRBJ2-3,TRBD2,TRBV6-5
CASTGLAKETQYF,TGTGCCAGCACGGGACTAGCGAAGGAGACCCAGTACTTC,13,-,TRBJ2-5,TRBD2,TRBV2
CASSLIGSSGANVLTF,TGTGCCAGCAGCTTAATAGGGAGCTCTGGGGCCAACGTCCTGACTTTC,16,-,TRBJ2-6,-,TRBV7-3
CATSSPGTASYEQYF,TGTGCCACCAGCAGCCCCGGGACTGCATCCTACGAGCAGTACTTC,15,-,TRBJ2-7,-,TRBV15
CASSQGSGAYEQYF,TGTGCCAGCAGCCAAGGAAGCGGAGCCTACGAGCAGTACTTC,14,once,TRBJ2-7,-,TRBV4-2
CASSLSPGARVETQYF,TGTGCCAGCAGTTTATCGCCTGGGGCTCGCGTGGAGACCCAGTACTTC,16,-,TRBJ2-5,-,TRBV27
CASSLGQGPTEAFF,TGTGCCAGCAGCTTGGGACAGGGCCCGACTGAAGCTTTCTTT,14,-,TRBJ1-1,TRBD1,TRBV7-2
CASSRPLVSGPHLYNEQFF,TGTGCCAGCAGCCGACCCTTGGTCTCGGGTCCACATCTTTACAATGAGCAGTTCTTC,19,-,TRBJ2-1,-,TRBV7-6
CASSPETGRFSTDTQYF,TGTGCCAGTAGTCCAGAGACAGGGAGGTTTAGCACAGATACGCAGTATTTT,17,-,TRBJ2-3,-,TRBV19
CASSEEGGTQETQYF,TGTGCCAGCAGTGAGGAGGGAGGTACCCAAGAGACCCAGTACTTC,15,-,TRBJ2-5,-,TRBV2
CASSGQGAQAFF,TGTGCCAGCAGCGGACAGGGGGCGCAAGCTTTCTTT,12,-,TRBJ1-1,TRBD1,TRBV11-3
CASSFPQSYEQYF,TGTGCCAGCAGTTTTCCCCAATCCTACGAGCAGTACTTC,13,-,TRBJ2-7,-,TRBV28
CASSFPTSGTSTDTQYF,TGTGCCAGCAGTTTCCCTACAAGCGGAACAAGCACAGATACGCAGTATTTT,17,many,TRBJ2-3,-,TRBV28
CASSSTGTNEKLFF,TGTGCCAGCAGCTCGACAGGGACTAATGAAAAACTGTTTTTT,14,-,TRBJ1-4,TRBD1,TRBV7-6
CASTGPSYEQYF,TGTGCCAGCACCGGACCTTCCTACGAGCAGTACTTC,12,-,TRBJ2-7,-,TRBV6-6
CASSLSGAGEKLFF,TGTGCCAGCAGCTTATCAGGGGCTGGTGAAAAACTGTTTTTT,14,-,TRBJ1-4,-,TRBV7-9
CAWSPGRIWDTEAFF,TGTGCCTGGAGTCCTGGACGTATTTGGGACACTGAAGCTTTCTTT,15,-,TRBJ1-1,-,TRBV30
CASRGTGATGELFF,TGCGCCAGCAGAGGGACAGGGGCTACCGGGGAGCTGTTTTTT,14,-,TRBJ2-2,TRBD1,TRBV5-1
CATSDLAGGLGDTQYF,TGTGCCACCAGTGATTTAGCGGGGGGCCTAGGAGATACGCAGTATTTT,16,-,TRBJ2-3,TRBD2,TRBV24-1
CASSEEWGVTEAFF,TGTGCCAGCAGTGAAGAGTGGGGAGTGACTGAAGCTTTCTTT,14,-,TRBJ1-1,-,TRBV6-1
CASSYSPAGDGYTF,TGTGCCAGCAGTTACTCGCCTGCGGGAGATGGCTACACCTTC,14,-,TRBJ1-2,-,TRBV6-5
CASSFGTENTEAFF,TGTGCCAGCAGCTTCGGTACCGAGAACACTGAAGCTTTCTTT,14,few,TRBJ1-1,-,TRBV5-6
CASSVVAGTFPSNTGELFF,TGTGCCAGCAGTGTGGTGGCGGGTACTTTCCCTTCGAACACCGGGGAGCTGTTTTTT,19,-,TRBJ2-2,-,TRBV2
CSARGGVEAFF,TGCAGTGCTCGGGGCGGAGTAGAAGCTTTCTTT,11,-,TRBJ1-1,-,TRBV20-1
CASSPARPNYGYTF,TGTGCCAGCTCACCGGCCCGGCCTAACTATGGCTACACCTTC,14,-,TRBJ1-2,-,TRBV18
CASSQDANQPQHF,TGCGCCAGCAGCCAAGATGCCAATCAGCCCCAGCATTTT,13,-,TRBJ1-5,-,TRBV4-3
CASSLDGTSDETQYF,TGCGCCAGCAGCTTGGATGGGACTAGTGATGAGACCCAGTACTTC,15,-,TRBJ2-5,TRBD2,TRBV5-1
CASRSDLRRQGNYEQYF,TGTGCAAGTCGTTCCGACCTCCGGCGACAGGGGAATTACGAGCAGTACTTC,17,-,TRBJ2-7,-,TRBV12-2
CASSVGGMTTEAFF,TGTGCCAGCAGCGTAGGAGGGATGACCACTGAAGCTTTCTTT,14,-,TRBJ1-1,-,TRBV9
CASSWGEQLNQPQHF,TGTGCCAGCAGTTGGGGAGAACAGCTCAATCAGCCCCAGCATTTT,15,-,TRBJ1-5,-,TRBV28
CASSLVSGGHYEQYF,TGTGCCAGCAGCTTAGTTAGCGGGGGGCACTACGAGCAGTACTTC,15,-,TRBJ2-7,TRBD2,TRBV7-2
CASSQEASGGPYTQYF,TGCGCCAGCAGCCAAGAGGCTAGCGGGGGGCCCTATACGCAGTATTTT,16,-,TRBJ2-3,TRBD2,TRBV4-1
CASSQDRGNSPLHF,TGTGCCAGCAGCCAAGACAGGGGAAATTCACCCCTCCACTTT,14,few,TRBJ1-6,-,TRBV4-2
CASSAAVAGPYEQYF,TGTGCCAGCAGCGCGGCGGTAGCGGGACCCTACGAGCAGTACTTC,15,-,TRBJ2-7,TRBD2,TRBV7-6
CASSLAYEQYF,TGTGCCAGCAGCTTGGCCTACGAGCAGTACTTC,11,-,TRBJ2-7,-,TRBV5-6
CATSAGLAGVDTQYF,TGTGCCACCAGCGCGGGACTAGCGGGAGTAGATACGCAGTATTTT,15,-,TRBJ2-3,TRBD2,TRBV15
CASSFQREVEQFF,TGTGCCAGCAGTTTCCAGCGGGAGGTTGAGCAGTTCTTC,13,once,TRBJ2-1,TRBD2,TRBV12-3/TRBV12-4
CASSEGTINTGELFF,TGTGCCAGCAGTGAAGGGACTATCAACACCGGGGAGCTGTTTTTT,15,-,TRBJ2-2,-,TRBV2
CASSETGNYGYTF,TGTGCCAGCAGTGAAACCGGAAACTATGGCTACACCTTC,13,few,TRBJ1-2,-,TRBV2
CASSTTGGYGYTF,TGTGCCAGCAGTACGACAGGAGGCTATGGCTACACCTTC,13,-,TRBJ1-2,-,TRBV7-2
CASSLSDRGVAKNIQYF,TGCGCCAGCAGCCTTAGCGACAGGGGGGTAGCCAAAAACATTCAGTACTTC,17,once,TRBJ2-4,TRBD1,TRBV5-1
CASSQVNVFGRGKFYNEQFF,TGTGCCAGCAGCCAAGTTAATGTGTTCGGAAGGGGAAAATTCTACAATGAGCAGTTCTTC,20,-,TRBJ2-1,-,TRBV3-1/TRBV3-2
CASSLGGLRNEQFF,TGTGCCAGCAGCTTGGGGGGGCTGAGGAATGAGCAGTTCTTC,14,-,TRBJ2-1,-,TRBV5-4
CASSTSPDRGRGNTIYF,TGTGCCAGTAGTACCAGCCCGGACAGGGGGCGAGGAAACACCATATATTTT,17,-,TRBJ1-3,TRBD1,TRBV19
CASSLAVTARNTIYF,TGTGCCAGCAGCTTAGCAGTGACAGCCCGAAACACCATATATTTT,15,once,TRBJ1-3,-,TRBV13
CASSVGLGMNTEAFF,TGTGCCAGCAGCGTAGGTCTAGGGATGAACACTGAAGCTTTCTTT,15,-,TRBJ1-1,-,TRBV9
CASSLVGGASNQPQHF,TGTGCCAGCAGCTTAGTGGGGGGGGCCAGCAATCAGCCCCAGCATTTT,16,-,TRBJ1-5,-,TRBV7-2
CASRPGQGARGANVLTF,TGTGCCAGCAGACCGGGACAGGGGGCGCGAGGGGCCAACGTCCTGACTTTC,17,-,TRBJ2-6,TRBD1,TRBV7-9
CASSPTASGGGYEQFF,TGTGCCAGCAGCCCCACCGCTAGCGGGGGGGGCTATGAGCAGTTCTTC,16,-,TRBJ2-1,TRBD2,TRBV11-3
CASSIGPGYGYTF,TGTGCCAGTAGTATAGGACCTGGGTATGGCTACACCTTC,13,-,TRBJ1-2,-,TRBV19